This TCR beta chain was recorded in a study of blood T cell repertoires in COVID-19. Study context: The origin of the acute and convalescent COVID-19 samples was the United States, Italy and Spain. PBMCs, B-cell-depleted T cells, or T cells were the source of the cDNA or gDNA that made up the material.

Per the study methods: Reference gene primer amplification gave nucleated cell count estimates. The method was immunoSEQ multiplex PCR; TCRdb's version includes in-frame clones alone and lacks a portion of them. V, J and clone size were drawn from that table, and D and trimming were deduced from the DNA. The table has about 150,000 clones, over 65% seen once. The germline V gene encodes CDR1 SGHVS and CDR2 FNYEAQ. CDR3 length equals 15 residues. Trimming stripped 4 bases from V and 2 bases from J, with 14 bases between. The chain combines TRBV7-6 with TRBJ1-2; D is uncertain. The sequencing sample was made of peripheral blood. This TCR was sampled from a man between 65 and 85 years old with acute or convalescent COVID-19. The CDR3: CASSSLTETNYGYTF. DNA for the CDR3: TGTGCCAGCAGCTCACTGACCGAGACAAACTATGGCTACACCTTC.